The 3 T cell receptor beta chains reported below all come from one sample, sequenced in a study of cytomegalovirus exposure and HLA in healthy donors. The PCR contained 60 Vbeta and 13 Jbeta primers. TCRdb's table, derived via immunoSEQ multiplex PCR, lists solely in-frame clones and lacks some. The profile shows some 200,000 clones, about 81% of them singletons. The sequencing input was PBMCs. These receptors were collected from a middle-aged woman in good health and CMV-seronegative.

For the CDR3, the DNA is TGTGCCAGCAGCTTAGCCGGGAACACAGATACGCAGTATTTT. It codes for CASSLAGNTDTQYF. V and J are TRBV13 and TRBJ2-3; D might be TRBD2 (5 bases). The CDR3 is made up of 14 amino acids. Trimming left V 1 base short and J 2 bases short, with 7 bases between. Germline values: CDR1 PRHDT, CDR2 FYEKMQ (reference sequence).

The gene calls are TRBV6-1 and TRBJ2-4; D might be TRBD2 (6 bases). Germline V CDR1 and CDR2: MNHNS, SASEGT. The CDR3 is 19 amino acids. Trimming took off 1 base at V and 2 bases at J, with 21 bases between the two ends. Here the CDR3 reads CASSEVSWGGGMTKNIQYF. Here the CDR3 DNA reads TGTGCCAGCAGTGAAGTCAGTTGGGGTGGCGGGATGACCAAAAACATTCAGTACTTC.

The rearrangement links TRBV10-3 to TRBJ1-1, with TRBD1 as a possible D gene (5 bases). This CDR3 region has 14 residues. V lost 6 bases, J lost 2 bases, and 13 bases lay in between. Germline V lookup: CDR1 ENHRY, CDR2 SYGVKD. The CDR3: CAIRAGWLNTEAFF. The CDR3 nucleotides read TGTGCCATCAGGGCAGGGTGGCTCAACACTGAAGCTTTCTTT.